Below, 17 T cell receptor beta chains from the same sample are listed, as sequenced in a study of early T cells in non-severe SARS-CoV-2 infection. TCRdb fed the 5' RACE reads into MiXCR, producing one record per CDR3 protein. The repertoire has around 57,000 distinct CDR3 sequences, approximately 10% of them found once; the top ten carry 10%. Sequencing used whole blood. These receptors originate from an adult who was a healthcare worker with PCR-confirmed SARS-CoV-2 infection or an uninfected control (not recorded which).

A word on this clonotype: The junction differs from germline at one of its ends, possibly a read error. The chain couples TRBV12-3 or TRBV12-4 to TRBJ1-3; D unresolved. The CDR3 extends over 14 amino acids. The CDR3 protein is CASSLSGSENTIYF. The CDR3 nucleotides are TGTGCCAGCAGTTTAAGCGGCTCTGAAAACACCATATATTTT.

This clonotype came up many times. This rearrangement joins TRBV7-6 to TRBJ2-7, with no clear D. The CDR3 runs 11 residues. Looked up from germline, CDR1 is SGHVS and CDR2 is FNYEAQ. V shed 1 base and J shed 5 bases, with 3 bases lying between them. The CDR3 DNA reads TGTGCCAGCAGCTTAGGGGACGAGCAGTACTTC. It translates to CASSLGDEQYF.

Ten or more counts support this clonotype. CDR3 amino acids: CASSPGTAALYGYTF. CDR3 coding DNA: TGTGCCAGCAGCCCGGGGACAGCTGCCCTCTATGGCTACACCTTC. The V call is TRBV27, the J call TRBJ1-2, with 7 bases fitting TRBD1. There are 15 residues in the CDR3. CDR1 MNHEY and CDR2 SMNVEV come from the germline V gene (reference sequence). The ends lost 6 bases at V and 4 bases at J; junction bases unmatched: 11.

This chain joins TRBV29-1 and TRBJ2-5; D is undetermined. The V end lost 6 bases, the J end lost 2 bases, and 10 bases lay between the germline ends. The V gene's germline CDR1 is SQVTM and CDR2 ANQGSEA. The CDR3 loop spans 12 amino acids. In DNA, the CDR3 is TGCAGCGTGATTGGATTTCAAGAGACCCAGTACTTC. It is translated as CSVIGFQETQYF.

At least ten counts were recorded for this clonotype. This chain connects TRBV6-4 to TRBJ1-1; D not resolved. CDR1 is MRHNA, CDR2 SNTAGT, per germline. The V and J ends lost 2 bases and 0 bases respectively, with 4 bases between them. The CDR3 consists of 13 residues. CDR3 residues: CASSDQMNTEAFF. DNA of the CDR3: TGTGCCAGCAGTGACCAGATGAACACTGAAGCTTTCTTT.

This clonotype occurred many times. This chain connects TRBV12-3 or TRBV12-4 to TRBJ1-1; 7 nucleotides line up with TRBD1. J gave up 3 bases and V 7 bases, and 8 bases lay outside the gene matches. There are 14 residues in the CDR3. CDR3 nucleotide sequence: TGTGCCAGCAACCGACAGGGAGGGGACACTGAAGCTTTCTTT. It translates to CASNRQGGDTEAFF.

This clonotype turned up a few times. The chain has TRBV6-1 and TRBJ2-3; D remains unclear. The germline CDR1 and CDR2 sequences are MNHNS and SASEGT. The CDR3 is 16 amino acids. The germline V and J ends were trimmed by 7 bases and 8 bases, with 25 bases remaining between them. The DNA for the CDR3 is TGTGCCAGCATTATCTACCCGGATACCCCTCTTGCTACGCAGTATTTT. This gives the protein CASIIYPDTPLATQYF.

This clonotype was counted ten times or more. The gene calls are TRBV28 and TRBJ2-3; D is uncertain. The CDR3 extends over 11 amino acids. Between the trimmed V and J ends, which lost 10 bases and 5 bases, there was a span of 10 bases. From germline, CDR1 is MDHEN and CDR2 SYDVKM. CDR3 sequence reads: CATDPRDTQYF. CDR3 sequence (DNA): TGTGCCACCGATCCTAGAGATACGCAGTATTTT.

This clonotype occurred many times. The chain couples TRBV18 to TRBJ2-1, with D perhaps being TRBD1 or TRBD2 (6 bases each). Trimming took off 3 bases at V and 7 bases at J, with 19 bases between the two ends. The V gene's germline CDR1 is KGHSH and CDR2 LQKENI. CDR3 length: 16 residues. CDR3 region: CASSPTGGGRINEQFF. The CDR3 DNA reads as TGTGCCAGCTCACCCACGGGTGGGGGGCGTATAAATGAGCAGTTCTTC.

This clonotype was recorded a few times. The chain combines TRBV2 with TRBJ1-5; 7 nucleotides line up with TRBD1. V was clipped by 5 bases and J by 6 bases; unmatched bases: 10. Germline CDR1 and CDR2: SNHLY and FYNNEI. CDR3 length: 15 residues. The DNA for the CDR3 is TGTGCCAGCAGTAGACTCCGACAGGGAGGTCAGCCCCAGCATTTT. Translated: CASSRLRQGGQPQHF. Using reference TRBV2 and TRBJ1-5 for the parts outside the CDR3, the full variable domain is EPEVTQTPSHQVTQMGQEVILRCVPISNHLYFYWYRQILGQKVEFLVSFYNNEISEKSEIFDDQFSVERPDGSNFTLKIRSTKLEDSAMYFCASSRLRQGGQPQHFGDGTRLSIL.

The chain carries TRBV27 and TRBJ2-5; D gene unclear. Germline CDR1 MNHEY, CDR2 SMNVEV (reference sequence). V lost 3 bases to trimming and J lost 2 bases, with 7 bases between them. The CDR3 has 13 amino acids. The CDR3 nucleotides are TGTGCCAGCAGTTTCTCAAATCAAGAGACCCAGTACTTC. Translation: CASSFSNQETQYF.

This CDR3 reads CASSLTSGVNIQYF. The CDR3 DNA reads as TGTGCCAGCAGTTTAACTAGCGGGGTTAACATTCAGTACTTC. The genes are TRBV27 and TRBJ2-4; 10 nucleotides agree with TRBD2. After removal of 2 bases from V and 7 bases from J, the junction contained 2 bases not matched to a gene. The CDR3 spans 14 residues. CDR1 and CDR2 (germline): MNHEY, SMNVEV (reference sequence).

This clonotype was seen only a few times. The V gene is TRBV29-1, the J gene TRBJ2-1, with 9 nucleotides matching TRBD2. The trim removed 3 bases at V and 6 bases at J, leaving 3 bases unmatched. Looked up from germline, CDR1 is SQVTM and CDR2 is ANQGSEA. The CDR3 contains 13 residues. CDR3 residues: CSVDGGRGNEQFF. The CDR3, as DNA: TGCAGCGTTGATGGCGGGAGGGGCAATGAGCAGTTCTTC.

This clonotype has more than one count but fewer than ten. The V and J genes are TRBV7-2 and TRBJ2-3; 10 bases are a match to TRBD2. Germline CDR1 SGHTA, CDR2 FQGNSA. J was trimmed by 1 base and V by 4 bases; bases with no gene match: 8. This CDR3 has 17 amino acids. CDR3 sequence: CASSYFSGGAGTDTQYF. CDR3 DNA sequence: TGTGCCAGCAGCTACTTCAGCGGGGGGGCTGGCACAGATACGCAGTATTTT.

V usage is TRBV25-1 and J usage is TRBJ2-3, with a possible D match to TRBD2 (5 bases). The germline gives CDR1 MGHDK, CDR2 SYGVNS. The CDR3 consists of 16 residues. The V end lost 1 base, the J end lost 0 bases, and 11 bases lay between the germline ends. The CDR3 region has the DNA TGTGCCAGCAGTGAATTAAGCGGAACTAGCACAGATACGCAGTATTTT. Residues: CASSELSGTSTDTQYF.

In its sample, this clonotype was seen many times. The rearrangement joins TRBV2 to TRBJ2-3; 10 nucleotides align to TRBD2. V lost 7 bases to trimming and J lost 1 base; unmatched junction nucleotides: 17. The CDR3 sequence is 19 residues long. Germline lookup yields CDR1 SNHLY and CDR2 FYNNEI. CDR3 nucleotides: TGTGCCAGCAACCCCGGTGTAGCGGGGGGTCCGAGGGGCACAGATACGCAGTATTTT. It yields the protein CASNPGVAGGPRGTDTQYF.

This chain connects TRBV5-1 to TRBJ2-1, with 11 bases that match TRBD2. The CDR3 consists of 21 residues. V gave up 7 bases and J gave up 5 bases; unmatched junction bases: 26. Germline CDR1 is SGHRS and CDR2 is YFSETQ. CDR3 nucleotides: TGCGCCAGCTGGAATACTGACCAGAGGAAAACTAGCGGGAGAATAAACAATGAGCAGTTCTTC. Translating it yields CASWNTDQRKTSGRINNEQFF.